The T cell receptor beta chain under discussion was sequenced for a study of PD-1 blockade in classical Hodgkin lymphoma. The data were produced by immunoSEQ multiplex PCR, yet TCRdb's version contains in-frame clones alone and is incomplete. The table records 13,000 or so clones, around 80% of them present only once. Remarks on this clone: Its antigen remains unidentified.

All patients relapsed after autologous stem cell transplantation, and brentuximab vedotin exposure varied. Under best response, outcomes were complete response, partial response or progressive disease. General study results and limits: There remain no defined causes for the repertoire differences, which possibly reflect disease activity or prior therapy. Nivolumab initiated under 1 year post-ASCT led to patient exclusion.

V was cut by 0 bases and J by 0 bases, with 6 bases left in between. Germline loops: CDR1 SGHVS, CDR2 FQNEAQ. This CDR3 spans 15 amino acids. Sequencing was performed on peripheral blood mononuclear cells (PBMCs), taken at baseline. The chain couples TRBV7-8 to TRBJ1-3, with D unclear. The clonotype was recovered from a human donor with classical Hodgkin lymphoma. The CDR3 is CASSLASSSGNTIYF. The CDR3, as DNA: TGTGCCAGCAGCTTAGCTTCCAGCTCTGGAAACACCATATATTTT.